What follows is one TCR beta chain and its context. The target antigen is unknown. RNA extraction was followed by reverse transcription into cDNA, which acted as the sequencing template. Libraries were prepared by immunoSEQ multiplex PCR; TCRdb keeps only in-frame clonotypes and omits some of them. The sample yields 150,000 to 200,000 clones, around 49% seen once. V gave up 8 bases and J gave up 3 bases, with 15 bases separating them. The CDR3 is 14 amino acids. Germline-derived CDR1 and CDR2 are SNHLY and FYNNEI. Treatment indicated: oral pan-JAK inhibitor, 5-10 mg twice daily. This sample is part of a study of CD8+ T cells in alopecia areata. Broader study findings: Only one nonresponder was present, which leaves the link between baseline CD8+ expansion and response uncertain.

Sample: CD8+ T cells sorted from blood, taken around week 54, from a patient treated with tofacitinib. This chain connects TRBV2 to TRBJ2-3; D is possibly TRBD1 (6 bases). The sequence derives from a human donor with alopecia areata. Written as DNA, the CDR3 is TGTGCCAGCCACGAAACAGGGATAACAGATACGCAGTATTTT. Its protein is CASHETGITDTQYF. Variable domain in full (rest from reference TRBV2 and TRBJ2-3): EPEVTQTPSHQVTQMGQEVILRCVPISNHLYFYWYRQILGQKVEFLVSFYNNEISEKSEIFDDQFSVERPDGSNFTLKIRSTKLEDSAMYFCASHETGITDTQYFGPGTRLTVL.